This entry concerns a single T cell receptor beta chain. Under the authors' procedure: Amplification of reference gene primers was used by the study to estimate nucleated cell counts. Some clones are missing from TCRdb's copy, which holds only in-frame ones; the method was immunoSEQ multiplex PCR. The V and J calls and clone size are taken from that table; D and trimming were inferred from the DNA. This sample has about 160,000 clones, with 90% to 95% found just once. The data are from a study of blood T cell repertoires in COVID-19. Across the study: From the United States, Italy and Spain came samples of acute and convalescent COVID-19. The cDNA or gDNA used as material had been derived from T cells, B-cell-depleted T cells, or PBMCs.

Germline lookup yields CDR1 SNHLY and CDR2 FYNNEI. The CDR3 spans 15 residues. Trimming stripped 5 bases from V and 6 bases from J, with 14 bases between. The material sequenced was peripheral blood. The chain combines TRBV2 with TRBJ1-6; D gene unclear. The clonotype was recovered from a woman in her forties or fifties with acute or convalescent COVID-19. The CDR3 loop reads CASSKVEASNSPLHF. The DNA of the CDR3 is TGTGCCAGCAGTAAAGTGGAAGCTAGTAATTCACCCCTCCACTTT.